This TCR beta chain was obtained from a study of neurological immune-mediated disorders. Study results and limitations: Whereas HTLV-1-associated myelopathy showed the most TCR clonal expansion, multiple sclerosis showed the least, with levels below those of healthy controls.

Unsorted libraries were prepared from 2 million PBMCs that had been stored at -80 C. CDR3 length: 13 residues. Germline CDR1 reads MNHEY; CDR2 reads SMNVEV (reference sequence). V shed 8 bases and J 2 bases; nucleotides not matched to a gene: 6. There are many counts of this clonotype. The antigen is not known. Synthesis of cDNA was performed by 5'RACE using 10-nucleotide random UMIs. TCRdb re-derived calls from the 5' RACE reads in MiXCR, one entry per CDR3 protein. The data contain around 26,000 distinct CDR3 sequences, 6.6% of them seen just once; the ten biggest clones take up about 9%. The chain links TRBV27 to TRBJ2-7; 7 bases align to TRBD1. The sequence was obtained from a woman aged 50 to 60 in good health. The sample consisted of PBMCs. The CDR3 loop reads CASGSTGTYEQYF. CDR3 bases: TGTGCCAGCGGCTCGACAGGGACCTACGAGCAGTACTTC.